This T cell receptor (beta chain) was recorded in a study of T cells after posttransplantation cyclophosphamide. CDR3 length equals 15 residues. The V segment lost 1 base and the J segment 3 bases; nucleotides outside the gene matches: 5. The germline CDR1 and CDR2 sequences are SGHRS and YFSETQ. The method was immunoSEQ multiplex PCR; TCRdb's version includes in-frame clones alone and lacks a portion of them. The repertoire consists of 40,000 to 60,000 clones, none detected only once. This clone was picked up many times. The specimen sequenced was PBMCs. This rearrangement joins TRBV5-1 to TRBJ2-3; TRBD1 agrees at 7 bases. This TCR derives from a man in his forties in good health, CMV-negative, and a related stem cell transplant donor. The CDR3 nucleotides are TGCGCCAGCAGCTTGACAGGGGATCGAACAGATACGCAGTATTTT. Its translation is CASSLTGDRTDTQYF. Full variable domain (remainder filled in from reference TRBV5-1 and TRBJ2-3): KAGVTQTPRYLIKTRGQQVTLSCSPISGHRSVSWYQQTPGQGLQFLFEYFSETQRNKGNFPGRFSGRQFSNSRSEMNVSTLELGDSALYLCASSLTGDRTDTQYFGPGTRLTVL.